This T cell receptor beta chain emerged from a study of early T cells in non-severe SARS-CoV-2 infection (dated by TCRdb to the early 2020s). With regard to the full study: Bulk RNA from unsorted whole blood was used for TCR sequencing, so alpha and beta chains could not be paired.

What the research found in general, with its limitations: VDJdb matching was skewed toward anti-spike CD8 responses and likely underestimated virus-specific expansions, missing private and CD4 specificities.

The V and J ends are trimmed by 6 bases and 3 bases, leaving 15 bases between them. CDR3 length: 16 amino acids, cysteine to phenylalanine. Solely the CDR3 DNA is kept, with 48 bases framed from the first base. Taken from the germline V gene (reference sequence), the CDR1 and CDR2 loops are MNHEY and SMNVEV. A case-control design nested within a healthcare worker cohort in London, UK, was used, with weekly nasopharyngeal swab PCR tests and blood sampling performed. Healthcare workers were recruited during the week of the UK lockdown, between 23 and 31 March 2020, and followed weekly for up to roughly 15 weeks. Only a few counts were recorded for this clonotype. There is no known antigen for this receptor. No base-level quality is on record; no much larger clone is a single base apart. Receptors were amplified or captured by 5' RACE. Sequencing used a NextSeq 500. To correct for sequencing error and PCR bias, the TCR library protocol tagged individual cDNA molecules with unique molecular identifiers. TCR alpha and beta chains were both sequenced, and the abundances of alpha and beta sequences in each sample were closely correlated with each other. The original pipeline was this. Decombinator V4 was used to annotate the V gene, J gene and CDR3 of the TCR sequences. TCRs were defined as expanded if a significant change between any two time points was detected under a Poisson model with p below 0.0001. TCR abundances were normalised to the total number of TCRs sequenced in each sample and reported as counts per million. MAIT TCRs were defined by TRAV1-2 paired with TRAJ12, TRAJ20 or TRAJ33, and iNKT TCRs by TRAV10 paired with TRAJ18. VDJdb, accessed 1 November 2021, was searched for CMV, EBV and SARS-CoV-2 annotated TCRs, excluding TCRs annotated for multiple antigens. TCRdb reworked the public reads: Q25 trimming with fastp, MiXCR clone assembly, productive beta chains retained. Under each unique CDR3 protein, matching rows form one entry showing the most common genes and DNA. The V and J calls come from TCRdb's annotation, not from the publication. The sample includes 55,000 to 65,000 distinct CDR3 sequences, with more than 8.5% observed a single time. Of the sample, 8.6% is held by the ten largest clones.

What was sequenced was whole blood. The sequence was obtained from an adult who was a healthcare worker with PCR-confirmed SARS-CoV-2 infection or an uninfected control (not recorded which). This chain is built from TRBV27 and TRBJ1-6; TRBD1 could be the D gene, as 6 bases match. Read as DNA, the sequence is TGTGCCAGCAGAGCCCGGGACACCGGCTATAATTCACCCCTCCACTTT. This codes for CASRARDTGYNSPLHF.